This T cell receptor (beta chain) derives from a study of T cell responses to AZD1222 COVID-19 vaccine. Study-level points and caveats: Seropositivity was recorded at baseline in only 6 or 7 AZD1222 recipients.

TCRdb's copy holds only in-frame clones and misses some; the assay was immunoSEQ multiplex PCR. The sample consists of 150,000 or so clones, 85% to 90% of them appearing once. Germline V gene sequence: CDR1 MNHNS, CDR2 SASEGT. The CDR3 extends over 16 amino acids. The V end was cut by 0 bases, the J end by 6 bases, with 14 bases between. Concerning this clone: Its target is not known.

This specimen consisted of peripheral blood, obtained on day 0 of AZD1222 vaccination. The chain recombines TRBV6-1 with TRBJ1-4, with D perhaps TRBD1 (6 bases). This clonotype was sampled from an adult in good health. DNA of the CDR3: TGTGCCAGCAGTGAAGCCGGAGGCGGACAGTATGAAAAACTGTTTTTT. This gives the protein CASSEAGGGQYEKLFF.